What follows is one TCR beta chain and its context. Its antigen is as yet unknown. Sequence at one end of the junction differs from germline and may be a read error. These data originate in a study of cytomegalovirus exposure and HLA in healthy donors. Per germline, CDR1 SGHRS and CDR2 YFSETQ. This CDR3 region has 16 residues. Study-wide points: About 87% or about 30% of the time was how often most TCR beta V segments were productive, according to an earlier analysis.

Amplification used 60 Vbeta primers and 13 Jbeta primers. Repertoires were generated with immunoSEQ multiplex PCR, while TCRdb's copy carries only in-frame clones and drops some. The table has 210,000 or so clones, 70% to 90% seen once. The source of this sequence is a girl between 2 and 10 years old in good health and CMV-seronegative. Sequencing used PBMCs. This chain connects TRBV5-1 to TRBJ1-6; tentative D call: TRBD1 (5 bases). CDR3 in DNA: TGCGCCAGCAGCTTGGTTGGGGACTCCCATAATTCACCCCTCCACTTT. Its protein product is CASSLVGDSHNSPLHF.